This TCR beta chain was profiled in a study of cytomegalovirus exposure and HLA in healthy donors. Regarding the study as a whole: Later, TCR association rates were found to vary by HLA locus, highest for DRB1 and lowest for HLA-C.

CDR1 and CDR2 (germline): MNHEY, SMNVEV (reference sequence). CDR3 size: 17 residues. V gave up 2 bases and J gave up 9 bases; unmatched junction bases: 11. A remark on this clone: What it binds is unknown.

Primers included in the PCR were 60 Vbeta and 13 Jbeta primers. TCRdb's copy holds only in-frame clones and misses some; the assay was immunoSEQ multiplex PCR. The table lists approximately 150,000 clones, almost 75% of them singletons. Material: PBMCs. V gene TRBV27 combines with J gene TRBJ1-6; 9 nucleotides align to TRBD1. This sequence originates from a woman aged 18-30 years in good health and CMV-seropositive. As DNA, the CDR3 is TGTGCCAGCAGTTTAATAGGGGACAGGGCTCGCGGTTCACCCCTCCACTTT. Translated: CASSLIGDRARGSPLHF.